This T cell receptor beta chain was recorded in a study of cytomegalovirus exposure and HLA in healthy donors. Points from the study as a whole: From TCR beta sequences, most subjects' HLA-A and HLA-B alleles were reportedly predicted accurately. Cytomegalovirus status was reportedly diagnosed by the classifier with high specificity and sensitivity.

Primers: 60 Vbeta forward and 13 Jbeta reverse. The protocol was immunoSEQ multiplex PCR, while the TCRdb copy is restricted to in-frame clones and leaves out a portion. The sample table includes around 53,000 clones. Turning to this clone: The target antigen is unknown.

The sample taken for sequencing was PBMCs. The TCR comes from a male donor in good health and CMV-seropositive.

The CDR3 DNA is TGTGCCAGCTCACCACTAGGTAGAGGGGGGAACACTGAAGCTTTCTTT. It codes for CASSPLGRGGNTEAFF. This sequence joins TRBV18 and TRBJ1-1; possibly TRBD1 for D (6 bases). Trimming cost V 1 base and J 1 base, with 13 bases left between them. CDR3 length equals 16 residues. CDR1 and CDR2 (germline): KGHSH, LQKENI. Combining the CDR3 with reference TRBV18 and TRBJ1-1 gives the whole variable domain NAGVMQNPRHLVRRRGQEARLRCSPMKGHSHVYWYRQLPEEGLKFMVYLQKENIIDESGMPKERFSAEFPKEGPSILRIQQVVRGDSAAYFCASSPLGRGGNTEAFFGQGTRLTVV.